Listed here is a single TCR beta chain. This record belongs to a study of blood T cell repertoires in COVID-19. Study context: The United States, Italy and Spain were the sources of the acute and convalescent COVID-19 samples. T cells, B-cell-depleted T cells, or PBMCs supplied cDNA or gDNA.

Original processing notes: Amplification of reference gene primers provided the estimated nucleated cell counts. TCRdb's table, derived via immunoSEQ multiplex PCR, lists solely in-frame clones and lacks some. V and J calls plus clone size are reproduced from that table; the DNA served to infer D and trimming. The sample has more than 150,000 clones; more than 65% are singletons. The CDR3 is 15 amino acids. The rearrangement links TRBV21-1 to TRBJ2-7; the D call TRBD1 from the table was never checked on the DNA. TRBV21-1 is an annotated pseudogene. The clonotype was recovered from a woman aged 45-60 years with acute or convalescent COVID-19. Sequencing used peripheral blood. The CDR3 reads CASSKGTGGFYEQYF. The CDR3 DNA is TGTGCCAGCAGCAAAGGGACAGGGGGATTCTACGAGCAGTACTTC.